These 17 T cell receptor beta chains came from one sample sequenced in a study of shared clonotypes between healthy human individuals. Libraries were prepared by immunoSEQ multiplex PCR; TCRdb keeps only in-frame clonotypes and omits some of them. This sample has roughly 1,100,000 clones, with about 75% found just once. Input material: memory CD4+ T cells sorted from blood. Subset reported: CD45RA-negative fraction. Receptors originate from a man younger than 30 in good health.

The chain recombines TRBV5-4 with TRBJ2-1; D unclear. The germline V gene has CDR1 SGHNT and CDR2 YYREEE (reference sequence). The CDR3 spans 15 residues. V lost 0 bases and J 3 bases, leaving 10 bases between the germline ends. CDR3 residues: CASSLDQVFYNEQFF. In DNA, the CDR3 is TGTGCCAGCAGCTTGGACCAGGTATTCTACAATGAGCAGTTCTTC. The full variable domain, completed using reference TRBV5-4 and TRBJ2-1, is ETGVTQSPTHLIKTRGQQVTLRCSSQSGHNTVSWYQQALGQGPQFIFQYYREEENGRGNFPPRFSGLQFPNYSSELNVNALELDDSALYLCASSLDQVFYNEQFFGPGTRLTVL.

This clone was recorded only once. A far larger clone is one base from this, pointing to a likely read error. J is TRBJ2-7 and V is TRBV28; 9 nucleotides line up with TRBD1. After removal of 5 bases from V and 3 bases from J, the junction contained 2 bases not matched to a gene. Per the germline V gene, CDR1 is MDHEN and CDR2 is SYDVKM. This CDR3 region has 13 residues. CDR3 coding DNA: TGTGCCAGCAGTGTGGGACAGGGCTACGAGCAGTACTTC. Amino acids: CASSVGQGYEQYF. The full variable domain, completed using reference TRBV28 and TRBJ2-7, is DVKVTQSSRYLVKRTGEKVFLECVQDMDHENMFWYRQDPGLGLRLIYFSYDVKMKEKGDIPEGYSVSREKKERFSLILESASTNQTSMYLCASSVGQGYEQYFGPGTRLTVT.

This clone showed up just a few times. The chain recombines TRBV5-1 with TRBJ2-7, with 7 bases identical to TRBD1. The V gene end was trimmed by 4 bases and the J gene end by 4 bases; junction bases not matched to a gene: 2. Germline assignment: CDR1 SGHRS and CDR2 YFSETQ. CDR3 length: 12 residues. The CDR3 DNA follows: TGCGCCAGCAGCGTGGACAGGTACGAGCAGTACTTC. Protein sequence: CASSVDRYEQYF.

This clone was detected a few times. A single base separates this from a much larger clone, so it may be a read error. The chain uses TRBV5-1 and TRBJ1-1; possible D gene TRBD1, 6 bases. V lost 4 bases and J 2 bases, leaving 12 bases between the germline ends. The CDR3 totals 14 residues. CDR1 and CDR2 (germline): SGHRS, YFSETQ. The CDR3 protein is CASSIQGANTEAFF. The CDR3 DNA reads TGCGCCAGCAGCATACAGGGAGCTAACACTGAAGCTTTCTTT.

This rearrangement joins TRBV6-1 to TRBJ2-3; no firm D call. Germline CDR1 and CDR2: MNHNS and SASEGT. CDR3 length: 11 residues. Trimming left V 5 bases short and J 1 base short, with 1 base between. DNA of the CDR3: TGTGCCAGCAGTCGCACAGATACGCAGTATTTT. Encoded protein: CASSRTDTQYF.

The sample holds one count of this clone. J is TRBJ2-5 and V is TRBV11-2; the match to TRBD1 covers 11 bases. With V trimmed by 2 bases and J by 1 base, 6 bases remained unmatched. Germline V CDR1 and CDR2: SGHAT, FQNNGV. This CDR3 is built from 17 residues. The CDR3 protein is CASSLRTGGLVQETQYF. In DNA, the CDR3 is TGTGCCAGCAGCTTACGGACAGGGGGCTTGGTCCAAGAGACCCAGTACTTC. Full variable domain (missing parts from reference TRBV11-2 and TRBJ2-5): EAGVAQSPRYKIIEKRQSVAFWCNPISGHATLYWYQQILGQGPKLLIQFQNNGVVDDSQLPKDRFSAERLKGVDSTLKIQPAKLEDSAVYLCASSLRTGGLVQETQYFGPGTRLLVL.

This rearrangement joins TRBV6-1 to TRBJ2-3, with a weak D call TRBD2 (6 bases). CDR1 and CDR2 (germline): MNHNS, SASEGT. This CDR3 is built from 16 residues. V shed 1 base and J shed 4 bases, with 15 bases lying between them. Here the CDR3 reads CASSEGVGGAADTQYF. In DNA, the CDR3 is TGTGCCAGCAGTGAAGGCGTTGGCGGGGCAGCAGATACGCAGTATTTT.

The chain combines TRBV30 with TRBJ2-2, with TRBD2 matching over 7 bases. CDR3 size: 15 residues. Germline loops: CDR1 GTSNPN, CDR2 SVGIG (reference sequence). Unmatched junction bases numbered 2, after V lost 0 bases and J lost 1 base. CDR3 protein: CAWSVPSGNTGELFF. The CDR3 DNA reads TGTGCCTGGAGTGTACCTAGCGGGAACACCGGGGAGCTGTTTTTT.

The chain is built from TRBV28 and TRBJ2-7; possible D gene TRBD1, 6 bases. The CDR3 covers 14 residues. V gave up 7 bases and J gave up 3 bases, with 16 bases separating them. Germline V CDR1 and CDR2: MDHEN, SYDVKM. In nucleotides, the CDR3 is TGTGCCAGCACCCCTTTGGGGGCGATCTACGAGCAGTACTTC. Its protein is CASTPLGAIYEQYF.

This rearrangement joins TRBV15 to TRBJ1-3, with D possibly being TRBD1 (5 bases). This CDR3 contains 15 residues. In germline, CDR1 is LNHNV, CDR2 YYDKDF (reference sequence). With 0 bases removed from V and 9 bases from J, the gap between germline ends came to 15 bases. The CDR3 nucleotides read TGTGCCACCAGCAGAGATCGGCAGGGCATGGGCACCATATATTTT. Residues: CATSRDRQGMGTIYF.

The count of this clone is one. The genes are TRBV30 and TRBJ1-5; 7 bases line up with TRBD1. Looked up from germline, CDR1 is GTSNPN and CDR2 is SVGIG (reference sequence). Losses at the gene ends were 2 bases for V and 1 base for J; bases not matched to a gene: 5. The CDR3 runs to 15 residues. The CDR3 sequence is CAWSKTGNSNQPQHF. The DNA for the CDR3 is TGTGCCTGGAGTAAGACAGGGAACAGCAATCAGCCCCAGCATTTT.

V and J are TRBV28 and TRBJ2-5, with TRBD2 identical over 14 bases. Germline V gene sequence: CDR1 MDHEN, CDR2 SYDVKM. There are 17 residues in the CDR3. V lost 4 bases to trimming and J lost 1 base; unmatched junction nucleotides: 5. In DNA, the CDR3 is TGTGCCAGCAGTTCGCCCGGACTAGCGGGGGGCCAAGAGACCCAGTACTTC. This sequence encodes CASSSPGLAGGQETQYF.

This clone was observed at least ten times. The chain carries TRBV6-5 and TRBJ2-7, with unresolved D. This CDR3 has 14 amino acids. Deletions cut 7 bases from V and 5 bases from J, with 18 bases between. The germline V gene encodes CDR1 MNHEY and CDR2 SVGAGI. The CDR3 sequence: CASTPSKGTNEQYF. Written as DNA, the CDR3 is TGTGCCAGCACCCCAAGTAAGGGAACTAACGAGCAGTACTTC.

This rearrangement joins TRBV6-5 to TRBJ1-6; a weak D match, TRBD1 (6 bases). Germline lookup yields CDR1 MNHEY and CDR2 SVGAGI. Trimming cost V 1 base and J 8 bases, with 6 bases left between them. CDR3 length: 13 amino acids. CDR3 sequence (DNA): TGTGCCAGCAGTTACTACAGGGATTCACCCCTCCACTTT. It encodes CASSYYRDSPLHF.

This chain connects TRBV7-3 to TRBJ2-3, with TRBD1 as a possible D gene (6 bases). With 2 bases removed from V and 2 bases from J, the gap between germline ends came to 11 bases. The germline gives CDR1 SGHTA, CDR2 FQGTGA. The CDR3 has 15 residues. CDR3 region: CASSLAGTNTDTQYF. CDR3 DNA: TGTGCCAGCAGCTTAGCCGGGACAAACACAGATACGCAGTATTTT. The full variable domain, completed using reference TRBV7-3 and TRBJ2-3, is GAGVSQTPSNKVTEKGKYVELRCDPISGHTALYWYRQSLGQGPEFLIYFQGTGAADDSGLPNDRFFAVRPEGSVSTLKIQRTERGDSAVYLCASSLAGTNTDTQYFGPGTRLTVL.

This clone was seen a few times. The CDR3 DNA sequence: TGTGCCAGCAGGGGACGCGAGGGTGGCACTGAAGCTTTCTTT. Residues: CASRGREGGTEAFF. V usage is TRBV28 and J usage is TRBJ1-1, with D perhaps TRBD1 (5 bases). The germline CDR1 and CDR2 sequences are MDHEN and SYDVKM. V was pared by 6 bases and J by 4 bases, with 15 bases between. This CDR3 is 14 amino acids long. Full variable domain (missing parts from reference TRBV28 and TRBJ1-1): DVKVTQSSRYLVKRTGEKVFLECVQDMDHENMFWYRQDPGLGLRLIYFSYDVKMKEKGDIPEGYSVSREKKERFSLILESASTNQTSMYLCASRGREGGTEAFFGQGTRLTVV.

The chain is built from TRBV6-1 and TRBJ1-2; D ambiguous. The V gene's germline CDR1 is MNHNS and CDR2 SASEGT. This CDR3 spans 17 amino acids. Trimming removed 0 bases from V and 0 bases from J, with 14 bases in between. DNA for the CDR3: TGTGCCAGCAGTGAAGCGGTCGGCGGGAGAGCTAACTATGGCTACACCTTC. Its translation: CASSEAVGGRANYGYTF.